This TCR beta chain was recovered during a study of early T cells in non-severe SARS-CoV-2 infection. About the research overall: It was bulk RNA from unsorted whole blood that was sequenced, and the chains were unpaired.

This clonotype was seen at least ten times. Individual cDNA molecules each received unique molecular identifiers attached to them. TCRdb reprocessed the 5' RACE reads via MiXCR and lists one record per CDR3 protein. The repertoire holds 75,000 to 90,000 distinct CDR3 sequences, with roughly 6% as singletons. From germline, CDR1 is LNHDA and CDR2 SQIVND (reference sequence). The length of the CDR3 is 17 residues. V was trimmed by 5 bases and J by 0 bases, leaving 18 bases between them. The specimen sequenced was whole blood. This chain links TRBV19 with TRBJ2-3; D is possibly TRBD2 (6 bases). This receptor was taken from an adult who was a healthcare worker with PCR-confirmed SARS-CoV-2 infection or an uninfected control (not recorded which). The CDR3 DNA reads TGTGCCAGTAGTCCCCGCCGTGGAGGGAAGAGCACAGATACGCAGTATTTT. As protein: CASSPRRGGKSTDTQYF.